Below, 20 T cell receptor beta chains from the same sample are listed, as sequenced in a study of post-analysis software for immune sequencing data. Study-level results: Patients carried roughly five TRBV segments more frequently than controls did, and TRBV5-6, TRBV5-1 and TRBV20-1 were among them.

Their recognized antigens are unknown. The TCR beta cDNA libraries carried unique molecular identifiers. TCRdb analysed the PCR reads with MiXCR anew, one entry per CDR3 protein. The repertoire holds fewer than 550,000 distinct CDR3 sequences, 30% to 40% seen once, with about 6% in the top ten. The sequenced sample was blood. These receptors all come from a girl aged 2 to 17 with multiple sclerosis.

The CDR3 loop reads CASSLAGTRWRETQYF. The CDR3 DNA reads TGTGCCAGCAGCTTAGCCGGGACCCGGTGGAGGGAGACCCAGTACTTC. This chain links TRBV7-9 with TRBJ2-5, with D possibly called TRBD1 or TRBD2 (5 bases each). Germline CDR1 and CDR2: SEHNR and FQNEAQ (reference sequence). CDR3 length equals 16 residues. Trimming left V 0 bases short and J 5 bases short, with 16 bases between. The complete variable domain, with remaining parts taken from reference TRBV7-9 and TRBJ2-5, reads DTGVSQNPRHKITKRGQNVTFRCDPISEHNRLYWYRQTLGQGPEFLTYFQNEAQLEKSRLLSDRFSAERPKGSFSTLEIQRTEQGDSAMYLCASSLAGTRWRETQYFGPGTRLLVL.

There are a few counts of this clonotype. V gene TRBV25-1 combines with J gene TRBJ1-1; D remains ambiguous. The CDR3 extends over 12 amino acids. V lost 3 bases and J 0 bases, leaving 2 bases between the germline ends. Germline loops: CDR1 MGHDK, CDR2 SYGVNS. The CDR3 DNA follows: TGTGCCAGCAGTGACATGAACACTGAAGCTTTCTTT. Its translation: CASSDMNTEAFF.

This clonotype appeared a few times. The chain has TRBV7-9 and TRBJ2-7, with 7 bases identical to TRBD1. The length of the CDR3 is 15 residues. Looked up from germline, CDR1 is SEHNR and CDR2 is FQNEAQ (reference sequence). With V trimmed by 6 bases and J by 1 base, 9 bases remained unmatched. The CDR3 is CASRPIQGRSYEQYF. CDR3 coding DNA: TGTGCCAGCAGGCCTATACAGGGGCGATCCTACGAGCAGTACTTC.

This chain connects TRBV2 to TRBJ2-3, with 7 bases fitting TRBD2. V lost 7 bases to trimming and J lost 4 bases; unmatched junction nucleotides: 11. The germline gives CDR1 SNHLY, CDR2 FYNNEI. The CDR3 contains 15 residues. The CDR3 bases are TGTGCCAGCATGAGCGGGGCCAGCACAGCAGATACGCAGTATTTT. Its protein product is CASMSGASTADTQYF.

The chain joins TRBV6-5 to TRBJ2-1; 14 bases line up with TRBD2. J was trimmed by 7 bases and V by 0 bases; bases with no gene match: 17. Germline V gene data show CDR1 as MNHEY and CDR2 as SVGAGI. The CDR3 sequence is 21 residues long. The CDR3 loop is CASSYSTKTSGGANVRNEQFF. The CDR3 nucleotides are TGTGCCAGCAGTTACTCGACAAAGACTAGCGGGGGGGCCAACGTACGGAATGAGCAGTTCTTC.

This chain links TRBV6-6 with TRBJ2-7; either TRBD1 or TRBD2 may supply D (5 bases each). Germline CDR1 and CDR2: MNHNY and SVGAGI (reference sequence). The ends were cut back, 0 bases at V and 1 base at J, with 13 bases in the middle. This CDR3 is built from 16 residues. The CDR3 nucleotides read TGTGCCAGCAGTTACTCGGGCAGGGACGCATCCTACGAGCAGTACTTC. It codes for CASSYSGRDASYEQYF.

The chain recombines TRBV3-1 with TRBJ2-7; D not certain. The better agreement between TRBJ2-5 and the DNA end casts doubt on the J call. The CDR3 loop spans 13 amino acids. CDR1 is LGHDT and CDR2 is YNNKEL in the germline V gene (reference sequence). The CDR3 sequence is CASSPKSYKTQYF. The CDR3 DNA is TGTGCCAGCAGCCCCAAGTCGTACAAGACCCAGTACTTC.

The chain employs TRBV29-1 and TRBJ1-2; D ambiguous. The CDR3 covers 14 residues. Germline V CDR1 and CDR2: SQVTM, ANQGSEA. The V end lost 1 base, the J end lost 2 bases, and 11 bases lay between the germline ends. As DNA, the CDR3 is TGCAGCGTTGAAGGAGGAGGGTTGAACTATGGCTACACCTTC. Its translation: CSVEGGGLNYGYTF.

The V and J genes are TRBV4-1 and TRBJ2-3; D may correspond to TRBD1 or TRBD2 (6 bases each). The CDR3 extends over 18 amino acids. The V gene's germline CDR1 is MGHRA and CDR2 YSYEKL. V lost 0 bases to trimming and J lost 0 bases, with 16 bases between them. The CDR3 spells CASSQDRARGPSTDTQYF. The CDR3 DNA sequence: TGCGCCAGCAGCCAAGATAGGGCCCGGGGGCCTAGCACAGATACGCAGTATTTT.

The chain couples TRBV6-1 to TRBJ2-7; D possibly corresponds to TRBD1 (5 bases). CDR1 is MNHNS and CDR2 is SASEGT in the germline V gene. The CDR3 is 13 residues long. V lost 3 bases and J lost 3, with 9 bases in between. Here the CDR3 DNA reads TGTGCCAGCAGTGAGGGGCAGCTCTACGAGCAGTACTTC. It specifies CASSEGQLYEQYF.

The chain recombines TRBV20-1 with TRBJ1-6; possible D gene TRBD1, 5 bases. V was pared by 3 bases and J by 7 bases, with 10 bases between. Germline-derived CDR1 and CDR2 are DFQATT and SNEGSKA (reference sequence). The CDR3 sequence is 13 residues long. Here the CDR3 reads CSASSQDNSPLHF. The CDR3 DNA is TGCAGTGCTAGCTCACAGGACAATTCACCCCTCCACTTT.

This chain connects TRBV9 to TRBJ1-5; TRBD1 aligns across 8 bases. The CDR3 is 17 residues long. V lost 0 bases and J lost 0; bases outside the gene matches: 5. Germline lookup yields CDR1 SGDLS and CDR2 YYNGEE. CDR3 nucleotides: TGTGCCAGCAGCGTAGGGGACAGGCCCAATAGCAATCAGCCCCAGCATTTT. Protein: CASSVGDRPNSNQPQHF.

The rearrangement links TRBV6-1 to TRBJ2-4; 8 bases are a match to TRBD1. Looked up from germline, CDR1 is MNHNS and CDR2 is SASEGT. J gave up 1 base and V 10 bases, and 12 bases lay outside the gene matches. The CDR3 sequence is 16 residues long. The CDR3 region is CATSNNQGAAKNIQYF. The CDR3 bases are TGTGCCACTTCAAATAACCAGGGGGCGGCCAAAAACATTCAGTACTTC.

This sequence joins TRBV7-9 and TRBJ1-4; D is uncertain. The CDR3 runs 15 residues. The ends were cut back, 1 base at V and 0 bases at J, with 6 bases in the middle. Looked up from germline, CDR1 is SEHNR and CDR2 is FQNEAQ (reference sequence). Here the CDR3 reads CASSLDMATNEKLFF. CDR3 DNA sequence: TGTGCCAGCAGCTTAGACATGGCAACTAATGAAAAACTGTTTTTT.

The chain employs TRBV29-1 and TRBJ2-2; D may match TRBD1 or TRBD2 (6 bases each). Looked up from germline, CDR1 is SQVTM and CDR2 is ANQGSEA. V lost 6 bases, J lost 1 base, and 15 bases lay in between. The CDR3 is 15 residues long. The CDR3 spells CSVDQGTLNTGELFF. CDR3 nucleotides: TGCAGCGTCGACCAGGGGACTTTGAACACCGGGGAGCTGTTTTTT.

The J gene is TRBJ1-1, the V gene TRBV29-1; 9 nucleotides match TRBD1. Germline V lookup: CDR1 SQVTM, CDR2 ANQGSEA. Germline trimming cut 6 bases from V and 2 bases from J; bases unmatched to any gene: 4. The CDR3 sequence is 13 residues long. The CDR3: CSVAQGANTEAFF. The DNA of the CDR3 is TGCAGCGTCGCACAGGGGGCAAACACTGAAGCTTTCTTT.

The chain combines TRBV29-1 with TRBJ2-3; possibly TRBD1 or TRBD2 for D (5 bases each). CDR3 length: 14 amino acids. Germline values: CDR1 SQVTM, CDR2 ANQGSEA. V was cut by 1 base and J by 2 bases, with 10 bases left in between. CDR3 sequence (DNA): TGCAGCGTTGAAGGGGACGGGGTCACAGATACGCAGTATTTT. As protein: CSVEGDGVTDTQYF.

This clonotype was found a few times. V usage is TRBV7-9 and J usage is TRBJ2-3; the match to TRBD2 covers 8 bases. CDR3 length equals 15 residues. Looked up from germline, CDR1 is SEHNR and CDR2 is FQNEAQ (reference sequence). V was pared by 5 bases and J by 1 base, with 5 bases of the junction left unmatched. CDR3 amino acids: CASSPGGGRTDTQYF. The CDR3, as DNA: TGTGCCAGCAGCCCCGGGGGGGGACGCACAGATACGCAGTATTTT.

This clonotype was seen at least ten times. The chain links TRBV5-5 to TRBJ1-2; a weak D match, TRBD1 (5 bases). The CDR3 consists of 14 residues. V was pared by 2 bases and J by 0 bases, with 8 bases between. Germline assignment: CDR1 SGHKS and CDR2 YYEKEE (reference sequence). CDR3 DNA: TGTGCCAGCAGCTTAGGGGCAGCTAACTATGGCTACACCTTC. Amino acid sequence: CASSLGAANYGYTF.

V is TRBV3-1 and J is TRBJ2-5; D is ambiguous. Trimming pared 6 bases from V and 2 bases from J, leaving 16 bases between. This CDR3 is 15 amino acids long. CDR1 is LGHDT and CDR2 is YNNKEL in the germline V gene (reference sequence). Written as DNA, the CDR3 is TGTGCCAGCAGGCGAATTGGCTTAATACAAGAGACCCAGTACTTC. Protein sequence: CASRRIGLIQETQYF.